Shown below are 31 T cell receptor beta chains from a single sample sequenced in a study of CD8 T cells in Susac syndrome. RNA amounts of about 0.45 to 1 ug underwent reverse transcription with random hexamers. TCRdb ran MiXCR on the immunoSEQ multiplex PCR reads and lists one entry per CDR3 protein. There are some 150,000 distinct CDR3 sequences in the sample; about 94% occur only once, and roughly 0.2% lies in the top ten. Input material: CD8+ T cells from PBMCs. The receptor set was obtained from a human donor with multiple sclerosis.

The J gene is TRBJ2-7, the V gene TRBV9, with TRBD1 identical over 7 bases. J was trimmed by 2 bases and V by 3 bases; bases with no gene match: 5. Germline CDR1 is SGDLS and CDR2 is YYNGEE. The CDR3 spans 14 residues. CDR3 sequence (DNA): TGTGCCAGCAGCGGACGGGACAGCACCTACGAGCAGTACTTC. Protein product: CASSGRDSTYEQYF.

There are a few counts of this clonotype. V and J are TRBV9 and TRBJ1-2; D gene unclear. The V and J ends lost 5 bases and 8 bases respectively, with 7 bases between them. The V gene's germline CDR1 is SGDLS and CDR2 YYNGEE. This CDR3 is built from 10 residues. The DNA for the CDR3 is TGTGCCAGCAGTGGCCCGGGCTACACCTTC. Protein sequence: CASSGPGYTF. Together with reference TRBV9 and TRBJ1-2, the CDR3 gives the full variable domain: DSGVTQTPKHLITATGQRVTLRCSPRSGDLSVYWYQQSLDQGLQFLIQYYNGEERAKGNILERFSAQQFPDLHSELNLSSLELGDSALYFCASSGPGYTFGSGTRLTVV.

The rearrangement joins TRBV23-1 to TRBJ2-2, with D unclear. TRBV23-1 falls under the ORF class, with uncertain function. V was clipped by 7 bases and J by 2 bases, with 8 bases between them. CDR3 length: 13 residues. CDR3 protein: CASTKRNTGELFF. CDR3 coding DNA: TGCGCCAGCACCAAGAGAAACACCGGGGAGCTGTTTTTT.

The chain couples TRBV18 to TRBJ2-7, with D possibly matching TRBD1 (7 bases). The V gene's germline CDR1 is KGHSH and CDR2 LQKENI. Trimming removed 0 bases at V and 6 bases at J, with 15 bases between. CDR3 length equals 15 residues. CDR3 loop: CASSPPPGGIIEQYF. In nucleotides, the CDR3 is TGTGCCAGCTCACCACCGCCAGGGGGGATCATCGAGCAGTACTTC.

This clonotype was observed once. The DNA for the CDR3 is TGTGCCAGCAGCCCCCAACAGGTGTCGAGGGGCACTGAAGCTTTCTTT. Translating it yields CASSPQQVSRGTEAFF. The chain carries TRBV13 and TRBJ1-1; D is perhaps TRBD1 (5 bases). Between the trimmed V and J ends, which lost 5 bases and 4 bases, there was a span of 20 bases. The CDR3 covers 16 residues. Germline lookup yields CDR1 PRHDT and CDR2 FYEKMQ (reference sequence).

The chain carries TRBV5-1 and TRBJ1-6; D remains unclear. This CDR3 is 15 amino acids long. Looked up from germline, CDR1 is SGHRS and CDR2 is YFSETQ. V shed 2 bases and J shed 7 bases, with 13 bases lying between them. CDR3 protein: CASSFETERNSPLHF. The CDR3 nucleotides read TGCGCCAGCAGCTTCGAGACGGAGAGAAATTCACCCCTCCACTTT.

The V and J genes are TRBV2 and TRBJ2-3; D not resolved. This CDR3 has 13 amino acids. Trimming cost V 11 bases and J 2 bases, with 14 bases left between them. From germline, CDR1 is SNHLY and CDR2 FYNNEI. The CDR3 region is CADRPLDTDTQYF. The DNA of the CDR3 is TGTGCCGACCGACCCTTAGACACAGATACGCAGTATTTT.

The chain employs TRBV27 and TRBJ2-7, with 8 bases fitting TRBD1. The CDR3 extends over 17 amino acids. V lost 5 bases, J lost 0 bases, and 12 bases stayed unmatched. CDR1 and CDR2 from the germline V gene are MNHEY and SMNVEV (reference sequence). Written as DNA, the CDR3 is TGTGCCAGCAGTCTCATCAACAGGGGGGCAAGCTCCTACGAGCAGTACTTC. Translated, it gives CASSLINRGASSYEQYF.

This clonotype occurred once. This chain connects TRBV7-9 to TRBJ2-3; TRBD1 agrees at 7 bases. The trim removed 5 bases at V and 1 base at J, leaving 6 bases unmatched. In germline, CDR1 is SEHNR, CDR2 FQNEAQ (reference sequence). This CDR3 has 15 amino acids. CDR3 DNA sequence: TGTGCCAGCAGCAACCGGGACAGCCGCACAGATACGCAGTATTTT. It specifies CASSNRDSRTDTQYF.

The chain recombines TRBV3-1 with TRBJ2-3; D gene ambiguous. Trimming removed 0 bases at V and 6 bases at J, with 16 bases between. Germline V gene sequence: CDR1 LGHDT, CDR2 YNNKEL (reference sequence). The CDR3 is made up of 16 amino acids. CDR3 nucleotide sequence: TGTGCCAGCAGCCAAGAGGTGATGCCCTCGGCGGATACGCAGTATTTT. This codes for CASSQEVMPSADTQYF.

The chain carries TRBV7-7 and TRBJ2-1; maybe TRBD1 (5 bases). Trimming took 1 base from V and 13 from J, leaving 20 bases between them. This CDR3 contains 15 residues. Germline V gene sequence: CDR1 SSHAT, CDR2 FNYEAQ (reference sequence). CDR3 protein: CASSLGRGRDTEQFF. As DNA, the CDR3 is TGTGCCAGCAGCTTAGGTAGGGGCCGCGATACCGAACAGTTCTTC.

The J gene is TRBJ1-1, the V gene TRBV28; tentatively, D is TRBD1 (5 bases). Deletions cut 3 bases from V and 3 bases from J, with 11 bases between. Germline V gives CDR1 MDHEN, CDR2 SYDVKM. This CDR3 region has 14 residues. The CDR3 bases are TGTGCCAGCAGTTTCCCCAGAGGGGACACTGAAGCTTTCTTT. It encodes CASSFPRGDTEAFF.

The chain recombines TRBV9 with TRBJ1-2; 7 bases agree with TRBD1. Unmatched junction bases numbered 5, after V lost 0 bases and J lost 3 bases. Germline values: CDR1 SGDLS, CDR2 YYNGEE. The CDR3 has 15 residues. The CDR3 nucleotides are TGTGCCAGCAGCGTAGATGGAGGGGGCTACTATGGCTACACCTTC. Protein sequence: CASSVDGGGYYGYTF.

The genes are TRBV13 and TRBJ1-6, with D maybe TRBD1 (5 bases). The CDR3 spans 15 residues. The V end lost 7 bases, the J end lost 2 bases, and 12 bases lay between the germline ends. CDR1 is PRHDT and CDR2 is FYEKMQ in the germline V gene (reference sequence). CDR3 DNA sequence: TGTGCCAGCACCCTCCGGGGGACCTATAATTCACCCCTCCACTTT. Translating gives CASTLRGTYNSPLHF. Full variable domain (missing parts from reference TRBV13 and TRBJ1-6): AAGVIQSPRHLIKEKRETATLKCYPIPRHDTVYWYQQGPGQDPQFLISFYEKMQSDKGSIPDRFSAQQFSDYHSELNMSSLELGDSALYFCASTLRGTYNSPLHFGNGTRLTVT.

The chain has TRBV29-1 and TRBJ1-1; the D is unclear. The germline V and J ends were trimmed by 1 base and 8 bases, with 14 bases remaining between them. Germline CDR1 reads SQVTM; CDR2 reads ANQGSEA. This CDR3 is 13 amino acids long. The CDR3 coding sequence is TGCAGCGTTGAAGGTCGTGCCTTGGGGGAAGCTTTCTTT. It is translated as CSVEGRALGEAFF.

This sequence joins TRBV7-9 and TRBJ2-5, with D unresolved. V shed 5 bases and J shed 5 bases, with 15 bases lying between them. The CDR3 runs to 14 residues. Germline V gene data show CDR1 as SEHNR and CDR2 as FQNEAQ (reference sequence). The CDR3 spells CASSPFEARETQYF. The CDR3 bases are TGTGCCAGCAGCCCCTTTGAGGCAAGGGAGACCCAGTACTTC.

The chain joins TRBV5-4 to TRBJ2-3; 8 bases align to TRBD1. There are 16 residues in the CDR3. The germline gives CDR1 SGHNT, CDR2 YYREEE (reference sequence). V dropped 4 bases and J dropped 5; count of bases not matched to a gene: 12. CDR3 sequence reads: CASSKKSRTGRDTQYF. Here the CDR3 DNA reads TGTGCCAGCAGCAAAAAATCCCGGACAGGGAGAGATACGCAGTATTTT. Combining the CDR3 with reference TRBV5-4 and TRBJ2-3 gives the whole variable domain ETGVTQSPTHLIKTRGQQVTLRCSSQSGHNTVSWYQQALGQGPQFIFQYYREEENGRGNFPPRFSGLQFPNYSSELNVNALELDDSALYLCASSKKSRTGRDTQYFGPGTRLTVL.

The chain couples TRBV29-1 to TRBJ1-1; TRBD1 matches 9 bases. The CDR3 extends over 11 amino acids. The germline CDR1 and CDR2 sequences are SQVTM and ANQGSEA. With 8 bases clipped from V and 8 bases from J, the junction kept 6 bases outside the gene matches. CDR3 sequence (DNA): TGCAGCCACGGGACAGGGTACGAAGCTTTCTTT. Amino acid sequence: CSHGTGYEAFF.

V is TRBV20-1 and J is TRBJ1-5, with D unclear. Germline V CDR1 and CDR2: DFQATT, SNEGSKA (reference sequence). The CDR3 has 14 amino acids. The V end was cut by 3 bases, the J end by 6 bases, with 15 bases between. The CDR3 here is CSASKKDWGQPQHF. The CDR3 DNA reads as TGCAGTGCTAGTAAAAAGGACTGGGGTCAGCCCCAGCATTTT.

The CDR3 protein is CASSQGGGVGAFF. The CDR3 region has the DNA TGTGCCAGCAGCCAAGGTGGGGGGGTCGGGGCTTTCTTT. The genes are TRBV4-2 and TRBJ1-1; tentative D call: TRBD1 (5 bases). This CDR3 has 13 residues. Germline V gene lookup returns CDR1 LGHNA and CDR2 YNFKEQ. The V gene lost 1 base and the J gene lost 11 bases, with 14 bases spanning the gap.

This sequence joins TRBV10-3 and TRBJ2-2; TRBD2 might be the D (5 bases). The CDR3 totals 12 residues. Germline CDR1 reads ENHRY; CDR2 reads SYGVKD. V was pared by 3 bases and J by 6 bases, with 5 bases between. CDR3 bases: TGTGCCATCAGTGACGGGGCCGGGGAGCTGTTTTTT. Its protein product is CAISDGAGELFF.

This sequence joins TRBV6-5 and TRBJ2-7; 8 bases are a match to TRBD1. V dropped 0 bases and J dropped 3; count of bases not matched to a gene: 4. The germline gives CDR1 MNHEY, CDR2 SVGAGI. The CDR3 spans 15 residues. The CDR3 DNA sequence: TGTGCCAGCAGTTACTCAAGAACAGGGGGCTACGAGCAGTACTTC. Translating it yields CASSYSRTGGYEQYF.

The chain has TRBV13 and TRBJ2-7; 11 bases align to TRBD2. Germline CDR1 is PRHDT and CDR2 is FYEKMQ (reference sequence). Trimming took 5 bases from V and 0 from J; bases not matched to a gene: 6. The CDR3 has 16 amino acids. The CDR3 nucleotides are TGTGCCAGCAGCCCGGCCGGGACTAGCGGCTCCTACGAGCAGTACTTC. This sequence encodes CASSPAGTSGSYEQYF.

The gene calls are TRBV27 and TRBJ1-2, with D perhaps matching TRBD1 (5 bases). Trimming removed 2 bases at V and 8 bases at J, with 9 bases between. The CDR3 is made up of 12 amino acids. Germline V gene sequence: CDR1 MNHEY, CDR2 SMNVEV (reference sequence). This chain's CDR3 is CASSLPGRGYTF. As DNA, the CDR3 is TGTGCCAGCAGTTTACCGGGGCGGGGCTACACCTTC.

The V gene is TRBV20-1, the J gene TRBJ1-5; 7 nucleotides align to TRBD1. Germline trimming cut 0 bases from V and 0 bases from J; bases unmatched to any gene: 14. CDR1 DFQATT and CDR2 SNEGSKA come from the germline V gene (reference sequence). This CDR3 contains 19 residues. CDR3 DNA: TGCAGTGCTAGAGATGCTCGGGGACAGCGGTCTTATAGCAATCAGCCCCAGCATTTT. It translates to CSARDARGQRSYSNQPQHF.

This rearrangement joins TRBV28 to TRBJ2-7; 7 bases match TRBD1. Germline trimming cut 6 bases from V and 5 bases from J; bases unmatched to any gene: 13. This CDR3 region has 15 residues. The germline V gene has CDR1 MDHEN and CDR2 SYDVKM. The CDR3: CASSHRPGGRDEQYF. The CDR3, as DNA: TGTGCCAGCAGCCACCGGCCAGGGGGAAGGGACGAGCAGTACTTC. The full variable domain, in which reference TRBV28 and TRBJ2-7 provide the parts outside the CDR3, is DVKVTQSSRYLVKRTGEKVFLECVQDMDHENMFWYRQDPGLGLRLIYFSYDVKMKEKGDIPEGYSVSREKKERFSLILESASTNQTSMYLCASSHRPGGRDEQYFGPGTRLTVT.

This sequence joins TRBV30 and TRBJ2-7; D not resolved. The germline CDR1 and CDR2 sequences are GTSNPN and SVGIG (reference sequence). Trimming pared 2 bases from V and 0 bases from J, leaving 11 bases between. The CDR3 has 14 residues. For the CDR3, the DNA is TGTGCCTGGAGTCTCGGCCCGTCCTCCTACGAGCAGTACTTC. This sequence encodes CAWSLGPSSYEQYF.

The chain recombines TRBV20-1 with TRBJ2-7; the match to TRBD1 covers 9 bases. Germline-derived CDR1 and CDR2 are DFQATT and SNEGSKA (reference sequence). The CDR3 is 14 residues long. V dropped 6 bases and J dropped 4; count of bases not matched to a gene: 10. The CDR3 nucleotides read TGCAGTGCCCGAAATCGGGGGACAGGGTACGAGCAGTACTTC. It codes for CSARNRGTGYEQYF.

The chain joins TRBV6-5 to TRBJ2-7; D call uncertain. The CDR3 is 12 residues long. Germline CDR1 is MNHEY and CDR2 is SVGAGI. Trimming pared 8 bases from V and 9 bases from J, leaving 17 bases between. In DNA form, the CDR3 reads TGTGCCAGCGCCTCAGAGGCCCCGGGGCAGTACTTC. This translates into CASASEAPGQYF.

The V gene is TRBV9, the J gene TRBJ1-2; no clear D gene. The germline V gene encodes CDR1 SGDLS and CDR2 YYNGEE. V lost 4 bases and J 4 bases, leaving 17 bases between the germline ends. This CDR3 comprises 15 residues. The CDR3 DNA reads as TGTGCCAGCAGCAGTAGTCGTTCCTACGGCTATGGCTACACCTTC. Protein: CASSSSRSYGYGYTF.

This sequence joins TRBV10-3 and TRBJ2-7, with 12 bases fitting TRBD1. This CDR3 region has 14 residues. The germline CDR1 and CDR2 sequences are ENHRY and SYGVKD. J lost 6 bases, V lost 7 bases, and 7 bases had no gene match. The CDR3 DNA reads as TGTGCCATCATGGGGACAGGGGGCGCGTCCGAGCAGTACTTC. As protein: CAIMGTGGASEQYF.